One sample yielded the 9 T cell receptor beta chains listed below, sequenced in a study of T cell repertoires in cytomegalovirus infection. TCRdb reprocessed the reads via MiXCR and lists one record per CDR3 protein. The sample has approximately 910,000 distinct CDR3 sequences; 31% are singletons. Their recognized antigens are unknown. This specimen was cultured CD8+ T cells from PBMCs, taken from culture after CMV antigen stimulation. These receptors were taken from a human donor in good health (CMV status not recorded). Some clones in this sample may be carry-over from other donors' samples.

This clonotype was seen a handful of times. The chain joins TRBV20-1 to TRBJ2-3; tentatively, D is TRBD1 (5 bases). The germline CDR1 and CDR2 sequences are DFQATT and SNEGSKA (reference sequence). This CDR3 is 17 amino acids long. Trimming took off 0 bases at V and 1 base at J, with 17 bases between the two ends. CDR3 region: CSARDSKPGYRTDTQYF. DNA for the CDR3: TGCAGTGCTAGAGATTCCAAGCCAGGGTATCGCACAGATACGCAGTATTTT.

This clonotype was detected a few times. This chain connects TRBV6-6 to TRBJ1-5; weak D call: TRBD1 (5 bases). Germline CDR1 MNHNY, CDR2 SVGAGI (reference sequence). Trimming stripped 8 bases from V and 2 bases from J, with 13 bases between. The CDR3 runs to 14 residues. CDR3 region: CASQGRGGNQPQHF. Here the CDR3 DNA reads TGTGCCAGCCAGGGAAGAGGGGGCAATCAGCCCCAGCATTTT.

This clonotype has a count of ten or more. This chain uses TRBV7-6 with TRBJ1-4; D perhaps matches TRBD1 (6 bases). Looked up from germline, CDR1 is SGHVS and CDR2 is FNYEAQ. The CDR3 covers 15 residues. V was pared by 1 base and J by 6 bases, with 12 bases between. The CDR3 loop reads CASSLGGASDEKLFF. DNA for the CDR3: TGTGCCAGCAGCTTAGGGGGGGCCTCGGATGAAAAACTGTTTTTT.

The CDR3 loop reads CASSYLRSSGNTIYF. The CDR3 DNA reads TGTGCCAGCAGTTATCTAAGGAGCTCTGGAAACACCATATATTTT. The chain combines TRBV6-2 or TRBV6-3 with TRBJ1-3; unclear D gene. V shed 3 bases and J shed 0 bases, with 9 bases lying between them. The germline V gene has CDR1 MNHEY and CDR2 SVGEGT. This CDR3 has 15 residues.

A note on this clonotype: The junction and the germline gene differ at one end; a read error may be behind it. J is TRBJ2-7 and V is TRBV29-1; TRBD1 matches at 9 bases. Germline V lookup: CDR1 SQVTM, CDR2 ANQGSEA. CDR3 length equals 17 residues. As DNA, the CDR3 is TGCAGCGTTGACGGTATTGACTCGGGACAGGGACCCTACGAGCAGTACTTT. Translating it yields CSVDGIDSGQGPYEQYF.

V gene TRBV5-1 combines with J gene TRBJ2-1; weak D call: TRBD1 (6 bases). Trimming removed 2 bases from V and 6 bases from J, with 15 bases in between. The CDR3 consists of 15 residues. Germline CDR1 SGHRS, CDR2 YFSETQ. CDR3 DNA: TGCGCCAGCAGCTTCCTCGAGGGGGTGGGCAATGAGCAGTTCTTC. It is translated as CASSFLEGVGNEQFF.

This clonotype has a handful of counts. This chain uses TRBV2 with TRBJ1-1, with no clear D. This CDR3 contains 11 residues. Germline values: CDR1 SNHLY, CDR2 FYNNEI. V lost 7 bases and J lost 1, with 4 bases in between. This CDR3 reads CASTTNTEAFF. CDR3 sequence (DNA): TGTGCCAGCACTACGAACACTGAAGCTTTCTTT.

A remark on this clonotype: Relative to the germline gene, one junction end is altered; a read error may explain this. The rearrangement joins TRBV2 to TRBJ2-1; either TRBD1 or TRBD2 may supply D (5 bases each). Germline V gives CDR1 SNHLY, CDR2 FYNNEI. This CDR3 is built from 15 residues. The CDR3 is CASMGPRSSCNEQFF. Written as DNA, the CDR3 is TGTGCCAGCATGGGACCCAGGAGCTCCTGCAATGAGCAGTTCTTC.

The chain recombines TRBV12-3 or TRBV12-4 with TRBJ2-2; possible D gene TRBD1, 6 bases. Deletions cut 8 bases from V and 6 bases from J, with 19 bases between. CDR3 length: 15 amino acids. The chain's CDR3 is CASFLSGTSAGELFF. The CDR3 bases are TGTGCCAGCTTCCTTTCCGGGACATCGGCCGGGGAGCTGTTTTTT.